The text below deals with one T cell receptor (beta chain). Its antigen is still unknown. Assay used: immunoSEQ multiplex PCR; TCRdb lists only in-frame clones, some missing. The table has more than 13,000 clones, approximately 80% seen once. Antigen-specific CD4+ T cells were first expanded with viral peptide pools by the ViraFEST assay and only then sequenced. Culture proceeded for roughly ten days, and CD4+ T cells were then isolated. This individual contracted SARS-CoV-2 between March and December 2020, as verified by PCR. The vaccine given was either BNT162b2 or mRNA-1273, in two doses. These data belong to a study of vaccination effects on CD4 cells after COVID-19. Germline CDR1 reads KGHSH; CDR2 reads LQKENI. The J segment lost 6 bases and the V segment lost 6 bases, leaving 5 bases of the junction unmatched. The CDR3 has 14 amino acids.

The starting material was CD4+ T cells from PBMCs cultured with HCoV-NL63 spike peptides, obtained after COVID-19 vaccination. This receptor was taken from a human donor who had a prior SARS-CoV-2 infection. The chain uses TRBV18 and TRBJ1-5; 10 nucleotides agree with TRBD1. CDR3 amino acids: CASSPDRGLQPQHF. The CDR3 region has the DNA TGTGCCAGCTCTCCCGACAGGGGGCTTCAGCCCCAGCATTTT.